This TCR beta chain originates from a study of T cell clonotyping in hematopoietic cell transplantation. Per the germline V gene, CDR1 is SGHTS and CDR2 is YDEGEE. The CDR3 is 17 amino acids. The V and J ends lost 2 bases and 7 bases respectively, with 22 bases between them. The repertoire was sequenced with immunoSEQ multiplex PCR; TCRdb's copy has only in-frame clones and lacks some. Of approximately 16,000 clones listed, 80% to 90% were seen once; the top ten hold around 4.3%. The origin of this receptor is a woman aged 35 to 49 in good health. Some clones in this sample may be carry-over from other donors' samples. The rearrangement links TRBV5-8 to TRBJ2-1, with a tentative D call TRBD2 (6 bases). The sample consisted of peripheral blood mononuclear cells. Written as DNA, the CDR3 is TGTGCCAGCAGCTTCTCCAAGTCGGGAGTTTTAAAGAATGAGCAGTTCTTC. This sequence encodes CASSFSKSGVLKNEQFF.